These 5 T cell receptor beta chains originate from one sample sequenced in a study of T cell responses to AZD1222 COVID-19 vaccine. Sequencing used immunoSEQ multiplex PCR; TCRdb keeps in-frame clones, though not all of them. The sample includes 120,000 or so clones, approximately 87% of them seen just once. Here the sequenced sample was peripheral blood, taken on day 0 of AZD1222 vaccination. Source of these receptors: an adult in good health.

This chain links TRBV28 with TRBJ1-2; D is undetermined. CDR1 and CDR2 from the germline V gene are MDHEN and SYDVKM. The CDR3 length is 12 residues. V was trimmed by 6 bases and J by 8 bases, leaving 13 bases between them. The CDR3 is CASSPRALGYTF. Here the CDR3 DNA reads TGTGCCAGCAGCCCCCGGGCCCTCGGCTACACCTTC.

V is TRBV6-2 or TRBV6-3 and J is TRBJ2-7; 7 nucleotides match TRBD2. The CDR3 contains 13 residues. Unmatched junction bases numbered 3, after V lost 5 bases and J lost 2 bases. Germline CDR1 MNHEY, CDR2 SVGEGT. The CDR3 DNA reads TGTGCCAGCAGTCGGGGGACTACCTACGAGCAGTACTTC. Amino acid sequence: CASSRGTTYEQYF.

CDR3 in amino acids: CASSPSGRAGNEQFF. The CDR3 DNA sequence: TGTGCCAGCAGTCCAAGCGGGAGAGCAGGGAATGAGCAGTTCTTC. The V gene is TRBV28, the J gene TRBJ2-1, with 8 bases that match TRBD2. This CDR3 region has 15 residues. Germline assignment: CDR1 MDHEN and CDR2 SYDVKM. V lost 5 bases and J lost 7; bases outside the gene matches: 10.

J is TRBJ2-5 and V is TRBV5-1; no reliable D call. Germline V gene sequence: CDR1 SGHRS, CDR2 YFSETQ. V lost 4 bases and J 4 bases, leaving 8 bases between the germline ends. This CDR3 contains 12 residues. This CDR3 reads CASSPMGETQYF. CDR3 in DNA: TGCGCCAGCAGCCCCATGGGAGAGACCCAGTACTTC.

This clone was detected once. The chain recombines TRBV4-2 with TRBJ2-1; D may match TRBD1 or TRBD2 (6 bases each). Germline V gene data show CDR1 as LGHNA and CDR2 as YNFKEQ. The CDR3 is 16 amino acids. V lost 0 bases and J 7 bases, leaving 16 bases between the germline ends. The chain's CDR3 is CASSQEPGARGNEQFF. The CDR3 DNA sequence: TGTGCCAGCAGCCAAGAACCGGGGGCCCGGGGAAATGAGCAGTTCTTC.